This T cell receptor beta chain came from a study of OX40 agonist ivuxolimab in advanced cancers. Across the whole study: Cohort: 80% to 85% men, mean age approximately 66, aged about 23 to 79. Three patients, one with hepatocellular carcinoma and two with cutaneous melanoma, achieved partial responses.

This clone came up a few times. The antigen remains unidentified. Notes on the study in general: Clonal expansion was seen in CD4+ and CD8+ blood T cells by week 6 at 0.1 to 3.0 mg/kg.

Per the germline V gene, CDR1 is SQVTM and CDR2 is ANQGSEA. The CDR3 loop spans 15 amino acids. V was pared by 1 base and J by 0 bases, with 0 bases of the junction left unmatched. Peripheral blood came from all dose cohorts at three timepoints. Method: immunoSEQ multiplex PCR; TCRdb's copy keeps in-frame clones and lacks some. The sample lists tens of thousands of clones; about 85% were seen once. The sample consisted of CD4+ or CD8+ T cells sorted from blood, taken in a trial of the OX40 agonist ivuxolimab. This sequence was found in an adult with an advanced solid tumor such as melanoma, head and neck, liver or kidney cancer. The chain has TRBV29-1 and TRBJ1-3, with 10 nucleotides matching TRBD1. The CDR3 region is CSVEGTGGSGNTIYF. The CDR3 DNA reads as TGCAGCGTTGAAGGGACAGGGGGCTCTGGAAACACCATATATTTT.